This entry features one TCR beta chain sequence. These data come from a study of blood T cell repertoires in COVID-19. The overall study: Sample material is recorded as cDNA or gDNA derived from T cells, B-cell-depleted T cells, or PBMCs.

Participants reported their clinical history, and cohort assignment relied on those reports. Two negative PCRs, clearance, or symptom resolution characterized the recovered Cohort 3 donors. There are 16 residues in the CDR3. The J segment lost 0 bases and the V segment lost 4 bases, leaving 3 bases of the junction unmatched. Germline assignment: CDR1 KGHSH and CDR2 LQKENI. In the original workflow: From reference gene primer amplification, estimates of nucleated cell counts were derived. Profiling relied on immunoSEQ multiplex PCR, and the TCRdb table lists in-frame clones only, not all of them. The D gene and trimming were derived from the DNA, and the V and J assignments and clone size from that table. The sample includes about 370,000 clones, approximately 92% of them seen just once.

The TCR was taken from a young man who had recovered from COVID-19. The V and J genes are TRBV18 and TRBJ1-4, with 9 bases that match TRBD1. The sample comprised PBMCs or T cells enriched from blood (not recorded which). This CDR3 reads CASSRDRVPTNEKLFF. The CDR3 DNA sequence: TGTGCCAGCTCACGGGACAGGGTTCCAACTAATGAAAAACTGTTTTTT.